A selection of T cell receptor beta chains follows, all from one sample in a study of T cells after posttransplantation cyclophosphamide. The repertoire was sequenced with immunoSEQ multiplex PCR; TCRdb's copy has only in-frame clones and lacks some. The sample records 14,000 or so clones, around four fifths being singletons. Sample: memory CD4+ T cells sorted from PBMCs. All receptors derive from a man in his forties or fifties. CDR3s include the opening cysteine and the closing phenylalanine or tryptophan. The listing skips clone size in some rows; elsewhere it reads once, few, many or a size class.

size	V	J	CDR3
.	TRBV30	TRBJ1-6	CAWQGTYNSPLHF
.	TRBV14	TRBJ1-3	CASSQGQVAGNTIYF
few	TRBV20-1	TRBJ1-5	CSAGRSTAQHF
few	TRBV6-4	TRBJ1-4	CATPIITPGWVNEKLFF
few	TRBV4-2	TRBJ2-1	CASSPGLAYNEQFF
.	TRBV9	TRBJ2-3	CASSVGQGDTQYF
.	TRBV6-5	TRBJ1-5	CASRGRNQPQHF
.	TRBV7-9	TRBJ2-5	CASSLGTSGETQYF
once	TRBV4-3	TRBJ1-3	CASSQQREGNGNTIYF
few	TRBV5-6	TRBJ2-1	CASSSYGQQSYNEQFF